Listed below are T cell receptor beta chains from one sample, sequenced in a study of early stage breast cancer tumors. Assay: immunoSEQ multiplex PCR; the TCRdb copy retains only in-frame clones and omits some. The repertoire has tens of thousands of clones, 80% of them found once; the top ten carry over 9.5%. The sequencing sample was made of blood. Every receptor here comes from a person aged 55 to 69 with breast cancer. CDR3s include the opening cysteine and the closing phenylalanine or tryptophan. The D gene is left open where the match is weak. Rows may omit the clone size; those that give it use once, few, many or a size class.

d_gene: NA; j_gene: TRBJ2-7; abundance: few; v_gene: TRBV6-5; CDR3aa: CASSYSQSTGTYEQYF; CDR3nt: TGTGCCAGCAGTTACTCGCAATCAACAGGGACCTACGAGCAGTACTTC
d_gene: TRBD1; j_gene: TRBJ1-1; abundance: NA; v_gene: TRBV7-9; CDR3aa: CASSASGDPGQGDTEAFF; CDR3nt: TGTGCCAGCAGCGCCTCGGGGGACCCCGGACAGGGAGACACTGAAGCTTTCTTT
d_gene: TRBD2; j_gene: TRBJ2-7; abundance: NA; v_gene: TRBV5-1; CDR3aa: CASSLATGLAETYEQYF; CDR3nt: TGCGCCAGCAGCTTGGCCACCGGACTAGCGGAGACCTACGAGCAGTACTTC
d_gene: NA; j_gene: TRBJ2-7; abundance: NA; v_gene: TRBV5-4; CDR3aa: CASSFFGGSYEQYF; CDR3nt: TGTGCCAGCAGCTTTTTCGGGGGTTCCTACGAGCAGTACTTC
d_gene: TRBD2; j_gene: TRBJ2-7; abundance: NA; v_gene: TRBV29-1; CDR3aa: CSVELGLASPYEQYF; CDR3nt: TGCAGCGTTGAGCTGGGACTAGCCTCGCCCTACGAGCAGTACTTC
d_gene: NA; j_gene: TRBJ2-7; abundance: NA; v_gene: TRBV6-5; CDR3aa: CASSYSIQGVYEQYF; CDR3nt: TGTGCCAGCAGTTACTCGATTCAGGGCGTCTACGAGCAGTACTTC
d_gene: TRBD2; j_gene: TRBJ2-5; abundance: NA; v_gene: TRBV12-5; CDR3aa: CASAGGSGRAGETQYF; CDR3nt: TGTGCTAGTGCCGGGGGCAGCGGGAGGGCTGGAGAGACCCAGTACTTC
d_gene: NA; j_gene: TRBJ1-1; abundance: NA; v_gene: TRBV10-1; CDR3aa: CASSDEKNTEAFF; CDR3nt: TGCGCCAGCAGTGATGAGAAGAACACTGAAGCTTTCTTT
d_gene: NA; j_gene: TRBJ1-2; abundance: NA; v_gene: TRBV5-4; CDR3aa: CASSPQRGIGYGYTF; CDR3nt: TGTGCCAGCAGCCCCCAAAGAGGGATCGGCTATGGCTACACCTTC
d_gene: TRBD1; j_gene: TRBJ1-3; abundance: once; v_gene: TRBV5-6; CDR3aa: CASSFDRGPGNTIYF; CDR3nt: TGTGCCAGCAGCTTCGACAGGGGGCCTGGAAACACCATATATTTT
d_gene: TRBD1; j_gene: TRBJ2-2; abundance: NA; v_gene: TRBV7-6; CDR3aa: CASSLGTGRGTGELFF; CDR3nt: TGTGCCAGCAGCCTGGGGACAGGGAGGGGTACCGGGGAGCTGTTTTTT
d_gene: TRBD2; j_gene: TRBJ2-3; abundance: NA; v_gene: TRBV5-1; CDR3aa: CASHPASGVTDTQYF; CDR3nt: TGCGCCAGCCACCCGGCTAGCGGGGTCACAGATACGCAGTATTTT
d_gene: NA; j_gene: TRBJ2-7; abundance: NA; v_gene: TRBV7-6; CDR3aa: CASIPSAGSYEQYF; CDR3nt: TGTGCCAGCATCCCATCCGCCGGCTCCTACGAGCAGTACTTC
d_gene: TRBD1; j_gene: TRBJ2-2; abundance: NA; v_gene: TRBV9; CDR3aa: CASSVSDRATGELFF; CDR3nt: TGTGCCAGCAGCGTATCGGACAGGGCTACCGGGGAGCTGTTTTTT
d_gene: TRBD2; j_gene: TRBJ2-7; abundance: once; v_gene: TRBV30; CDR3aa: CAWSIWTSGSNEQYF; CDR3nt: TGTGCCTGGAGTATCTGGACTAGCGGGAGTAACGAGCAGTACTTC
d_gene: TRBD1; j_gene: TRBJ1-5; abundance: NA; v_gene: TRBV5-6; CDR3aa: CASSSVQGQPQHF; CDR3nt: TGTGCCAGCAGCTCGGTACAGGGGCAGCCCCAGCATTTT
d_gene: NA; j_gene: TRBJ1-1; abundance: once; v_gene: TRBV29-1; CDR3aa: CSARHSASTEAFF; CDR3nt: TGCAGCGCCCGACATTCGGCGAGCACTGAAGCTTTCTTT
d_gene: NA; j_gene: TRBJ1-5; abundance: NA; v_gene: TRBV15; CDR3aa: CATSRGGPGEPQHF; CDR3nt: TGTGCCACCAGCAGAGGAGGGCCCGGGGAGCCCCAGCATTTT
d_gene: NA; j_gene: TRBJ2-7; abundance: NA; v_gene: TRBV28; CDR3aa: CASTQVYEQYF; CDR3nt: TGTGCCAGCACCCAGGTCTACGAGCAGTACTTC
d_gene: TRBD2; j_gene: TRBJ2-2; abundance: NA; v_gene: TRBV7-8; CDR3aa: CASSPNPLLAGKGLLGPGELFF; CDR3nt: TGTGCCAGCAGCCCCAACCCTCTACTAGCGGGGAAGGGCCTTCTTGGTCCCGGGGAGCTGTTTTTT
d_gene: NA; j_gene: TRBJ2-7; abundance: NA; v_gene: TRBV11-2; CDR3aa: CASSLDPQGSYEQYF; CDR3nt: TGTGCCAGCAGCTTAGATCCCCAGGGGTCTTACGAGCAGTACTTC
d_gene: NA; j_gene: TRBJ1-5; abundance: NA; v_gene: TRBV18; CDR3aa: CASSSEEVSVQPQHF; CDR3nt: TGTGCCAGCTCATCCGAGGAGGTATCGGTTCAGCCCCAGCATTTT
d_gene: NA; j_gene: TRBJ1-2; abundance: NA; v_gene: TRBV19; CDR3aa: CASSKQGSSNYGYTF; CDR3nt: TGTGCCAGTAGTAAGCAGGGTTCTTCTAACTATGGCTACACCTTC
d_gene: NA; j_gene: TRBJ2-7; abundance: NA; v_gene: TRBV7-2; CDR3aa: CASSLATGGEQYF; CDR3nt: TGTGCCAGCAGCTTAGCGACGGGCGGGGAGCAGTACTTC
d_gene: TRBD1; j_gene: TRBJ1-2; abundance: NA; v_gene: TRBV7-9; CDR3aa: CASSFSGTGAYGYTF; CDR3nt: TGTGCCAGCAGCTTCTCCGGGACAGGGGCCTATGGCTACACCTTC
d_gene: NA; j_gene: TRBJ1-2; abundance: NA; v_gene: TRBV15; CDR3aa: CATSRDPTGNYGYTF; CDR3nt: TGTGCCACCAGCAGAGACCCTACAGGGAACTATGGCTACACCTTC
d_gene: TRBD1; j_gene: TRBJ1-1; abundance: few; v_gene: TRBV7-9; CDR3aa: CASSLPGQGRGEAFF; CDR3nt: TGTGCCAGCAGCTTACCCGGACAGGGTCGGGGTGAGGCTTTCTTT
d_gene: NA; j_gene: TRBJ1-1; abundance: NA; v_gene: TRBV23-1; CDR3aa: CASSPGGYTEAFF; CDR3nt: TGCGCCAGCAGTCCCGGCGGGTACACTGAAGCTTTCTTT
d_gene: NA; j_gene: TRBJ2-2; abundance: NA; v_gene: TRBV5-6; CDR3aa: CASSFMNTGELFF; CDR3nt: TGTGCCAGCAGCTTTATGAACACCGGGGAGCTGTTTTTT
d_gene: TRBD1; j_gene: TRBJ2-7; abundance: NA; v_gene: TRBV20-1; CDR3aa: CSAQPGTGQYF; CDR3nt: TGCAGTGCGCAACCCGGGACAGGGCAGTACTTC
d_gene: NA; j_gene: TRBJ2-1; abundance: NA; v_gene: TRBV5-4; CDR3aa: CASSSHTNNEQFF; CDR3nt: TGTGCCAGCAGCTCACATACCAACAATGAGCAGTTCTTC
d_gene: NA; j_gene: TRBJ1-4; abundance: NA; v_gene: TRBV6-6; CDR3aa: CASSYSGTVVEKLFF; CDR3nt: TGTGCCAGCAGTTACTCGGGCACAGTGGTTGAAAAACTGTTTTTT
d_gene: NA; j_gene: TRBJ2-7; abundance: NA; v_gene: TRBV11-2; CDR3aa: CASSSGGEQYF; CDR3nt: TGTGCCAGCAGCTCAGGAGGCGAGCAGTACTTC
d_gene: TRBD2; j_gene: TRBJ2-7; abundance: once; v_gene: TRBV7-2; CDR3aa: CASSLGGRTYEQYF; CDR3nt: TGTGCCAGCAGCTTAGGCGGGAGAACCTACGAGCAGTACTTC
d_gene: NA; j_gene: TRBJ1-2; abundance: NA; v_gene: TRBV28; CDR3aa: CASRTAGPGYTF; CDR3nt: TGTGCCAGCAGAACAGCAGGGCCTGGCTACACCTTC
d_gene: NA; j_gene: TRBJ2-5; abundance: NA; v_gene: TRBV7-7; CDR3aa: CASSLRVQETQYF; CDR3nt: TGTGCCAGCAGCCTTAGAGTCCAAGAGACCCAGTACTTC
d_gene: NA; j_gene: TRBJ2-7; abundance: once; v_gene: TRBV14; CDR3aa: CASSQAVYEQYF; CDR3nt: TGTGCCAGCAGCCAAGCTGTCTACGAGCAGTACTTC
d_gene: NA; j_gene: TRBJ2-2; abundance: NA; v_gene: TRBV7-8; CDR3aa: CASSLNLHSVTGELFF; CDR3nt: TGTGCCAGCAGCTTAAACCTCCATAGCGTTACCGGGGAGCTGTTTTTT
d_gene: TRBD2; j_gene: TRBJ2-5; abundance: NA; v_gene: TRBV5-1; CDR3aa: CASSLFTSGRVQETQYF; CDR3nt: TGCGCCAGCAGCTTGTTCACTAGCGGGAGGGTCCAAGAGACCCAGTACTTC
d_gene: TRBD1; j_gene: TRBJ1-1; abundance: NA; v_gene: TRBV29-1; CDR3aa: CSARQGDTEAFF; CDR3nt: TGCAGCGCCAGACAGGGGGACACTGAAGCTTTCTTT
d_gene: NA; j_gene: TRBJ1-1; abundance: few; v_gene: TRBV7-9; CDR3aa: CASSLGDRSLEAFF; CDR3nt: TGTGCCAGCAGCTTAGGAGACAGGAGCCTTGAAGCTTTCTTT
d_gene: NA; j_gene: TRBJ1-5; abundance: few; v_gene: TRBV18; CDR3aa: CASSPISPGVGQPQHF; CDR3nt: TGTGCCAGCTCACCTATCTCCCCAGGTGTAGGTCAGCCCCAGCATTTT
d_gene: TRBD1; j_gene: TRBJ1-4; abundance: NA; v_gene: TRBV28; CDR3aa: CASNPGQGDEKLFF; CDR3nt: TGTGCCAGCAATCCGGGACAGGGGGATGAAAAACTGTTTTTT
d_gene: NA; j_gene: TRBJ1-1; abundance: NA; v_gene: TRBV5-4; CDR3aa: CASSTTGRAGAFF; CDR3nt: TGTGCCAGCAGCACAACGGGGAGGGCTGGGGCTTTCTTT
d_gene: TRBD1; j_gene: TRBJ2-5; abundance: NA; v_gene: TRBV11-3; CDR3aa: CASSRRQGELQYF; CDR3nt: TGTGCCAGCAGCCGGCGACAGGGAGAATTACAGTACTTC
d_gene: TRBD1; j_gene: TRBJ1-2; abundance: NA; v_gene: TRBV6-5; CDR3aa: CASSYSVDRGASGYTF; CDR3nt: TGTGCCAGCAGTTACTCAGTCGACAGGGGAGCGTCTGGCTACACCTTC
d_gene: TRBD2; j_gene: TRBJ2-2; abundance: NA; v_gene: TRBV11-3; CDR3aa: CASSFGLADTGELFF; CDR3nt: TGTGCCAGCAGCTTCGGACTAGCGGACACCGGGGAGCTGTTTTTT
d_gene: TRBD2; j_gene: TRBJ2-3; abundance: NA; v_gene: TRBV19; CDR3aa: CASKREGRTDTQYF; CDR3nt: TGTGCCAGTAAGCGGGAGGGCCGAACAGATACGCAGTATTTT
d_gene: TRBD2; j_gene: TRBJ2-1; abundance: NA; v_gene: TRBV19; CDR3aa: CASSPTSWSSYNEQFF; CDR3nt: TGTGCCAGTAGCCCGACTAGCTGGAGCTCCTACAATGAGCAGTTCTTC
d_gene: NA; j_gene: TRBJ1-2; abundance: NA; v_gene: TRBV11-2; CDR3aa: CASSQGWGGYGYTF; CDR3nt: TGTGCCAGCAGCCAGGGTTGGGGAGGGTATGGCTACACCTTC
d_gene: TRBD1; j_gene: TRBJ2-7; abundance: medium-sized; v_gene: TRBV28; CDR3aa: CASSLPGTGDTYEQYF; CDR3nt: TGTGCCAGCAGTTTGCCCGGGACAGGGGACACCTACGAGCAGTACTTC
d_gene: TRBD2; j_gene: TRBJ2-3; abundance: NA; v_gene: TRBV9; CDR3aa: CASSNGGGTDTQYF; CDR3nt: TGTGCCAGCAGCAACGGGGGGGGCACAGATACGCAGTATTTT
d_gene: TRBD1; j_gene: TRBJ1-4; abundance: NA; v_gene: TRBV6-5; CDR3aa: CASSRDRNEKLFF; CDR3nt: TGTGCCAGCAGTAGGGACAGGAATGAAAAACTGTTTTTT
d_gene: NA; j_gene: TRBJ2-2; abundance: NA; v_gene: TRBV29-1; CDR3aa: CSVDLQGNTGELFF; CDR3nt: TGCAGCGTTGACTTACAGGGGAACACCGGGGAGCTGTTTTTT
d_gene: TRBD2; j_gene: TRBJ2-1; abundance: NA; v_gene: TRBV6-4; CDR3aa: CASSGLAGGDNEQFF; CDR3nt: TGTGCCAGCAGTGGACTAGCGGGAGGGGACAATGAGCAGTTCTTC